This T cell receptor (beta chain) appears in the sequencing data of a study of graft-versus-host responses after intestinal transplantation (dated by TCRdb to the early 2020s). In the study overall: Multivisceral, liver-intestinal, or isolated intestinal transplants were received by the recipients. Anti-thymocyte globulin induction was given to all recipients, followed by maintenance tacrolimus and steroids for 3 to 4 years. After intestinal transplantation, graft-versus-host and host-versus-graft alloreactive T cell clones in the graft, circulation and bone marrow were tracked using bulk TCR-beta CDR3 sequencing. Alloreactive clones were identified by sequencing pre-transplant mixed lymphocyte reaction products and comparing these products with unstimulated pre-transplant donor and recipient T cells. The cohort enrolled about two dozen intestinal transplant recipients, one of whom was a retransplant, and a few patients without pretransplant specimens were excluded. A peak of at least 4% donor T cells among recipient peripheral blood mononuclear cells was the definition used for donor T cell macrochimerism. Rather than being sequenced by the commercial service, samples from three later patients were sequenced in-house on an Illumina MiSeq and processed with MiXCR. The full study reports these points: GvH clones were detected in recipient bone marrow, and some of these GvH clones were observed earlier in ileal mucosa or blood, consistent with an intestinal mucosal origin. Conclusions were limited by the relatively low number and heterogeneity of intestinal transplant patients. Peak levels of circulating GvH clones were associated with declines in HvG clones early after transplant. In the allografts of patients with donor T cell macrochimerism, GvH to HvG T cell clonal ratios were high.

Interpreted using the paper, the time point label stands for: cells obtained before transplantation from donor or recipient. CD3+CD4+ and CD3+CD8+ populations were FACS-sorted from unstimulated pre-transplant donor and recipient cells taken from spleen or lymph nodes. The library was made by the immunoSEQ multiplex PCR assay. For most patients, genomic DNA was isolated with the Qiagen DNeasy Blood and Tissue Kit and shipped frozen to Adaptive Biotechnologies for TCR sequencing. For most patients, genomic DNA was subjected to high-throughput TCR-beta CDR3 sequencing by Adaptive Biotechnologies. Processing in the source paper ran as follows. TCR sequencing data for around 20 patients were retrieved from Adaptive's ImmunoSEQ software; three other patients were processed with MiXCR and VDJtools. CD4 versus CD8 sorting errors were corrected by removing sequences found in both subsets at a frequency ratio below 5:1. CDR3 nucleotide sequences shared between donor and recipient were removed because the origin of such sequences could not be assigned. To be classed as alloreactive, a clone needed at least 2-fold expansion over unstimulated cells and a minimum CFSE-low frequency of 0.002% (template counts) or 0.001% (read counts). Clones were considered mappable if detected in sequenced pre-transplant spleen, lymph node, or MLR CFSE-low populations of the donor or recipient. Cumulative frequency of alloreactive clones was calculated as a percentage of all sequences weighted by copy number. TCRdb took this table from immuneACCESS and kept in-frame rearrangements with V and J called. Such tables lack part of the clones; where checked against another copy, unresolved V genes explain under half of the gap, and the rest is unexplained. Clone size and the V and J calls come from that table; the DNA yielded D and trimming. Across this sample there are around 110,000 clones, with more than 85% seen only once. The ten most abundant clones make up roughly 1% of the sample.

This clone was recorded once. Its recognized antigen is unknown. The sample holds no much larger clone one base away, and base qualities are not on file. CDR3 length: 14 amino acids, cysteine to phenylalanine. The only DNA kept is the CDR3, 42 bases in frame from the first base. Trimming costs V 4 bases and J 0 bases, and their ends lie 10 bases apart. CDR1 MNHEY and CDR2 SVGAGI were looked up in the germline V gene. The chain couples TRBV6-5 to TRBJ2-7; the D call is possibly TRBD1 or TRBD2, each sharing 5 bases. The sequences come from unstimulated CD8+ T cells sorted from spleen or lymph node cells, collected before transplant. The clonotype originates from a human donor who was the organ donor for an intestinal transplant. The DNA sequence is given as TGTGCCAGCAGTTCAGGGAGTAGCTCCTACGAGCAGTACTTC. It translates to CASSSGSSSYEQYF.